A few counts support the clone carrying this TCR beta chain. The antigen is undetermined. V shed 5 bases and J 3 bases; nucleotides not matched to a gene: 4. The CDR3 extends over 14 amino acids. Germline V gives CDR1 SGHDN, CDR2 FVKESK. TCRdb re-derived calls from the reads in MiXCR, one entry per CDR3 protein. The table lists about 480,000 distinct CDR3 sequences, 30% to 40% of them singletons. This sample is drawn from a study of T cell repertoires in cytomegalovirus infection. Study outcomes and limitations: CMV-specific HLA-C-restricted TCR beta clonotypes dominated the ex vivo response.

Here the sequenced sample was cultured PBMCs, taken from culture after CMV antigen stimulation. The sequence derives from a human donor in good health (CMV status not recorded). Some clones in this sample may be carry-over from other donors' samples. V is TRBV14 and J is TRBJ2-1; 7 nucleotides line up with TRBD2. The CDR3 region is CASSGRANYNEQFF. The CDR3 DNA reads as TGTGCCAGCAGCGGGAGGGCCAACTACAATGAGCAGTTCTTC.